A selection of T cell receptor beta chains follows, all from one sample in a study of beta chain features in type 1 diabetes. Repertoires were generated with immunoSEQ multiplex PCR, while TCRdb's copy carries only in-frame clones and drops some. The sample lists 250,000 to 350,000 clones; 11% to 15% were seen once. The specimen was central memory CD4+ T cells from blood. The receptor source for this set is a man aged 25 to 45 in good health. CDR3s include the opening cysteine and the closing phenylalanine or tryptophan. D genes are given only for firm matches. The size field is filled for only some rows; it gives once, few, many or a size class.

clone_size: many; v_call: TRBV23-1; j_call: TRBJ1-5; d_call: -; cdr3_length: 12; cdr3_aa: CAKGTIWQPQHF; cdr3_nt: TGCGCCAAAGGGACGATATGGCAGCCCCAGCATTTT
clone_size: few; v_call: TRBV7-2; j_call: TRBJ2-7; d_call: TRBD2; cdr3_length: 12; cdr3_aa: CASSFRGGEQYF; cdr3_nt: TGTGCCAGCAGCTTCCGGGGGGGCGAGCAGTACTTC
clone_size: few; v_call: TRBV4-1; j_call: TRBJ2-1; d_call: -; cdr3_length: 14; cdr3_aa: CASSEVGTYNEQFF; cdr3_nt: TGCGCCAGCAGCGAAGTGGGGACCTACAATGAGCAGTTCTTC
clone_size: -; v_call: TRBV27; j_call: TRBJ1-2; d_call: TRBD1; cdr3_length: 13; cdr3_aa: CASSSTGVYGYTF; cdr3_nt: TGTGCCAGCAGCTCGACAGGGGTCTATGGCTACACCTTC
clone_size: few; v_call: TRBV5-6; j_call: TRBJ1-2; d_call: -; cdr3_length: 15; cdr3_aa: CASSLESSGNYGYTF; cdr3_nt: TGTGCCAGCAGCTTGGAGTCGTCAGGGAACTATGGCTACACCTTC
clone_size: few; v_call: TRBV4-1; j_call: TRBJ2-1; d_call: TRBD2; cdr3_length: 17; cdr3_aa: CASSQALIAGGPDEQFF; cdr3_nt: TGCGCCAGCAGCCAAGCCCTTATAGCGGGGGGGCCCGATGAGCAGTTCTTC
clone_size: few; v_call: TRBV7-2; j_call: TRBJ2-5; d_call: -; cdr3_length: 15; cdr3_aa: CASSLIKGRQETQYF; cdr3_nt: TGTGCCAGCAGCTTAATTAAGGGCAGACAAGAGACCCAGTACTTC
clone_size: few; v_call: TRBV7-2; j_call: TRBJ2-5; d_call: TRBD1; cdr3_length: 17; cdr3_aa: CASSQDGHRGLGETQYF; cdr3_nt: TGTGCCAGCAGCCAAGACGGCCACAGGGGGCTTGGAGAGACCCAGTACTTC
clone_size: few; v_call: TRBV30; j_call: TRBJ1-4; d_call: -; cdr3_length: 13; cdr3_aa: CAWSRAFQEKLFF; cdr3_nt: TGTGCCTGGTCCCGCGCCTTTCAGGAAAAACTGTTTTTT
clone_size: -; v_call: TRBV6-5; j_call: TRBJ2-7; d_call: TRBD1; cdr3_length: 14; cdr3_aa: CASRATGSSYEQYF; cdr3_nt: TGTGCCAGCAGAGCGACAGGGTCCTCCTACGAGCAGTACTTC
clone_size: few; v_call: TRBV12-5; j_call: TRBJ2-5; d_call: -; cdr3_length: 15; cdr3_aa: CASALGGAGQETQYF; cdr3_nt: TGTGCTAGTGCCCTCGGGGGCGCCGGGCAAGAGACCCAGTACTTC
clone_size: -; v_call: TRBV7-2; j_call: TRBJ2-7; d_call: TRBD2; cdr3_length: 14; cdr3_aa: CASSRTGGAHEQYF; cdr3_nt: TGTGCCAGCAGCAGAACGGGGGGGGCCCACGAGCAGTACTTC
clone_size: few; v_call: TRBV11-2; j_call: TRBJ2-3; d_call: TRBD2; cdr3_length: 16; cdr3_aa: CASSSTSGGHTDTQYF; cdr3_nt: TGTGCCAGCAGCTCTACTAGCGGGGGGCACACAGATACGCAGTATTTT
clone_size: few; v_call: TRBV10-3; j_call: TRBJ2-1; d_call: TRBD1; cdr3_length: 15; cdr3_aa: CAISLGQGAPNEQFF; cdr3_nt: TGTGCCATCAGTTTGGGGCAGGGGGCCCCAAATGAGCAGTTCTTC
clone_size: -; v_call: TRBV7-2; j_call: TRBJ1-6; d_call: -; cdr3_length: 17; cdr3_aa: CASSQDLGAILGSPLHF; cdr3_nt: TGCGCCAGCAGCCAAGACCTGGGGGCTATCCTTGGGTCACCCCTCCACTTT
clone_size: few; v_call: TRBV14; j_call: TRBJ1-1; d_call: -; cdr3_length: 14; cdr3_aa: CASSPRSSYTEAFF; cdr3_nt: TGTGCCAGCAGCCCTCGGTCTAGCTACACTGAAGCTTTCTTT
clone_size: -; v_call: TRBV6-1; j_call: TRBJ2-4; d_call: -; cdr3_length: 13; cdr3_aa: CASSLIGGDIQYF; cdr3_nt: TGTGCCAGCAGCCTGATAGGGGGGGACATTCAGTACTTC
clone_size: -; v_call: TRBV4-2; j_call: TRBJ1-5; d_call: -; cdr3_length: 14; cdr3_aa: CASSLGGSNQPQHF; cdr3_nt: TGTGCCAGCAGCTTGGGAGGGTCCAATCAGCCCCAGCATTTT
clone_size: -; v_call: TRBV9; j_call: TRBJ2-2; d_call: TRBD1; cdr3_length: 16; cdr3_aa: CASSVDRGLGTGELFF; cdr3_nt: TGTGCCAGCAGCGTTGACAGGGGGTTGGGCACCGGGGAGCTGTTTTTT
clone_size: -; v_call: TRBV5-6; j_call: TRBJ1-1; d_call: -; cdr3_length: 17; cdr3_aa: CASMTVGATNMNTEAFF; cdr3_nt: TGTGCCAGCATGACGGTGGGGGCGACGAACATGAACACTGAAGCTTTCTTT
clone_size: -; v_call: TRBV5-6; j_call: TRBJ2-1; d_call: -; cdr3_length: 15; cdr3_aa: CASMSQGSSYNEQFF; cdr3_nt: TGTGCCAGCATGAGTCAGGGGAGCTCCTACAATGAGCAGTTCTTC
clone_size: -; v_call: TRBV7-3; j_call: TRBJ2-3; d_call: -; cdr3_length: 14; cdr3_aa: CASKEFTSTDTQYF; cdr3_nt: TGTGCCAGCAAGGAGTTTACTAGCACAGATACGCAGTATTTT
clone_size: few; v_call: TRBV5-1; j_call: TRBJ2-5; d_call: TRBD1; cdr3_length: 14; cdr3_aa: CASSLGDRAETQYF; cdr3_nt: TGCGCCAGCAGCTTGGGAGACAGGGCGGAGACCCAGTACTTC
clone_size: few; v_call: TRBV7-9; j_call: TRBJ2-2; d_call: -; cdr3_length: 14; cdr3_aa: CATQGRLNTGELFF; cdr3_nt: TGTGCCACCCAGGGTCGGTTGAACACCGGGGAGCTGTTTTTT
clone_size: -; v_call: TRBV7-9; j_call: TRBJ1-3; d_call: -; cdr3_length: 15; cdr3_aa: CASTFPTGGGNTIYF; cdr3_nt: TGTGCCAGCACCTTTCCAACGGGAGGGGGAAACACCATATATTTT
clone_size: -; v_call: TRBV4-2; j_call: TRBJ1-4; d_call: -; cdr3_length: 13; cdr3_aa: CASSQAEQGELFF; cdr3_nt: TGTGCCAGCAGCCAAGCCGAACAGGGAGAACTGTTTTTT
clone_size: many; v_call: TRBV9; j_call: TRBJ1-1; d_call: -; cdr3_length: 13; cdr3_aa: CASSVAGWTEAFF; cdr3_nt: TGTGCCAGCAGCGTAGCAGGGTGGACTGAAGCTTTCTTT
clone_size: -; v_call: TRBV19; j_call: TRBJ1-2; d_call: -; cdr3_length: 13; cdr3_aa: CASSIDWSMGYTF; cdr3_nt: TGTGCCAGTAGTATCGATTGGTCTATGGGCTACACCTTC
clone_size: -; v_call: TRBV30; j_call: TRBJ2-5; d_call: -; cdr3_length: 14; cdr3_aa: CAWSRRRVQETQYF; cdr3_nt: TGTGCCTGGAGCAGGAGGAGAGTACAAGAGACCCAGTACTTC